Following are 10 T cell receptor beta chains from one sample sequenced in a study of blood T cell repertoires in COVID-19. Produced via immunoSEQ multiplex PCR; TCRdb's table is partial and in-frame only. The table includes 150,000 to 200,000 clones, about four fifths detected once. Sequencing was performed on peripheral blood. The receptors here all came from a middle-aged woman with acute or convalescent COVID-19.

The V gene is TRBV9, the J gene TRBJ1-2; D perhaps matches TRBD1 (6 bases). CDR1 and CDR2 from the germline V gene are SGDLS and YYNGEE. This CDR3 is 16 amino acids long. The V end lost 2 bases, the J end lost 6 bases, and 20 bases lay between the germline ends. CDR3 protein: CASSVVLIGGKNGYTF. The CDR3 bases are TGTGCCAGCAGCGTTGTCCTTATAGGGGGTAAAAATGGCTACACCTTC.

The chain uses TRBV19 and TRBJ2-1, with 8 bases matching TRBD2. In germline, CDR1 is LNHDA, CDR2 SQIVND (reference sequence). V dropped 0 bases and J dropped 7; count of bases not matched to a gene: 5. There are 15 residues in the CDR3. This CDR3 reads CASSIDGSGVNEQFF. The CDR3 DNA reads TGTGCCAGTAGTATAGATGGTAGCGGGGTTAATGAGCAGTTCTTC. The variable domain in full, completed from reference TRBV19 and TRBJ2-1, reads DGGITQSPKYLFRKEGQNVTLSCEQNLNHDAMYWYRQDPGQGLRLIYYSQIVNDFQKGDIAEGYSVSREKKESFPLTVTSAQKNPTAFYLCASSIDGSGVNEQFFGPGTRLTVL.

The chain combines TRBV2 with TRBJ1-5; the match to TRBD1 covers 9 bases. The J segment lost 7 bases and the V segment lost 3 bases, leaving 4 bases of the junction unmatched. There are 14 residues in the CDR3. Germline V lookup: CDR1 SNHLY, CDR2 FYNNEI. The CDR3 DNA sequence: TGTGCCAGCAGTGATGGACAGGGGCAACAGCCCCAGCATTTT. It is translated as CASSDGQGQQPQHF.

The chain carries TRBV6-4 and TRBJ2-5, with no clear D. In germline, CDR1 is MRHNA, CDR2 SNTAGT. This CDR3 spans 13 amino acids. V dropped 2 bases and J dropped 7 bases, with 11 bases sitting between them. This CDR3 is CASSDPPISTQYF. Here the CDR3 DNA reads TGTGCCAGCAGTGACCCCCCAATTTCGACCCAGTACTTC.

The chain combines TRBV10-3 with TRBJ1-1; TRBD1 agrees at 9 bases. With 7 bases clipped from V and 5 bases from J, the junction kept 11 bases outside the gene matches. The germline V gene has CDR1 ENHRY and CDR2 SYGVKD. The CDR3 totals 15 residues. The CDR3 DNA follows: TGTGCCATCACAGGGAACCGGGACAGGGAAACTGAAGCTTTCTTT. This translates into CAITGNRDRETEAFF.

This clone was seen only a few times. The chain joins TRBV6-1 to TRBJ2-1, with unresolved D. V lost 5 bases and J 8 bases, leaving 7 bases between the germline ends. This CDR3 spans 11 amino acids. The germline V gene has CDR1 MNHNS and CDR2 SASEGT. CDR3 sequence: CASSPRDEQFF. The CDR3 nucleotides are TGTGCCAGCAGTCCCCGGGATGAGCAGTTCTTC.

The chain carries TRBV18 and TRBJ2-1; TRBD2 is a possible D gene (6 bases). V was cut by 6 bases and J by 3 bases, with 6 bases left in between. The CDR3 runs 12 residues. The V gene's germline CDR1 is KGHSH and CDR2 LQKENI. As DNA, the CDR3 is TGTGCCAGCTCGCGGGACTACAATGAGCAGTTCTTC. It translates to CASSRDYNEQFF. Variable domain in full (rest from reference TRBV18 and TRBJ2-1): NAGVMQNPRHLVRRRGQEARLRCSPMKGHSHVYWYRQLPEEGLKFMVYLQKENIIDESGMPKERFSAEFPKEGPSILRIQQVVRGDSAAYFCASSRDYNEQFFGPGTRLTVL.

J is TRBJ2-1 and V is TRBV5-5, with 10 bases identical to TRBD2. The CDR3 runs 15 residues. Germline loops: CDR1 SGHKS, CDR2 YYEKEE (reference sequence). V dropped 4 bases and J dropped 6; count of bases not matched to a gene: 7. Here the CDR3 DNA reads TGTGCCAGCAGCCCCGGCCCTAGCGGGAGCAATGAGCAGTTCTTC. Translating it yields CASSPGPSGSNEQFF.

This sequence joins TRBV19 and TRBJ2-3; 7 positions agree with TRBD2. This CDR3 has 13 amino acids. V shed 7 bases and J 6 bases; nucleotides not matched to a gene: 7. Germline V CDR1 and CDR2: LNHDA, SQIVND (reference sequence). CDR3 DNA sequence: TGTGCCAGTAAAGGCGGGGGTTGGGATACGCAGTATTTT. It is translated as CASKGGGWDTQYF.

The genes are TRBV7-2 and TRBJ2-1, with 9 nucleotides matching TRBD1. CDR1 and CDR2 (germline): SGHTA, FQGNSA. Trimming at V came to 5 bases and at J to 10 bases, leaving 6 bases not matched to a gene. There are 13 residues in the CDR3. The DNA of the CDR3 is TGTGCCAGCAGCGTGGGACAGGGACAAGAGCAGTTCTTC. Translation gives CASSVGQGQEQFF.